This record looks at one T cell receptor (beta chain) sequence and its context. The data were taken from a study of blood T cell repertoires in COVID-19. Study as a whole: The samples span acute and convalescent COVID-19 from the United States, Italy and Spain. T cells, B-cell-depleted T cells, or PBMCs provided the cDNA or gDNA that served as material.

Participant reports of clinical history set cohort assignment. Germline V gene data show CDR1 as LNHDA and CDR2 as SQIVND (reference sequence). The CDR3 extends over 13 amino acids. Trimming at V came to 3 bases and at J to 11 bases, leaving 6 bases not matched to a gene. As originally analysed: Researchers report that nucleated cell counts were estimated from reference gene primer amplification. The assay was immunoSEQ multiplex PCR, and TCRdb's table has in-frame clones only and misses some. That table supplies the V and J calls and clone size; D and trimming were determined from the DNA. This sample yields about 360,000 clones, of which roughly 90% are seen a single time; roughly 2% belongs to the top ten.

V usage is TRBV19 and J usage is TRBJ2-2, with 7 bases identical to TRBD1. The clonotype comes from a woman aged 40 to 50 with acute COVID-19. Specimen: PBMCs or T cells enriched from blood (not recorded which). CDR3 amino acids: CASSMNRGSELFF. The CDR3 nucleotides are TGTGCCAGTAGTATGAACAGGGGATCAGAGCTGTTTTTT.